One and the same sample provided the 17 T cell receptor beta chains below, sequenced in a study of blood T cells in healthy people across ages. A second about 7 to 11 cycle PCR used barcoded and J-beta primers. TCRdb itself ran the 5' RACE reads through MiXCR, one entry per CDR3 protein. The table records about 1.7 million distinct CDR3 sequences, about 30% of them present only once. Sample: blood. The receptors stem from a woman in her twenties or thirties in good health.

This clonotype was found a few times. The V and J genes are TRBV28 and TRBJ2-7, with 9 bases that match TRBD1. V was pared by 5 bases and J by 0 bases, with 5 bases of the junction left unmatched. Per the germline V gene, CDR1 is MDHEN and CDR2 is SYDVKM. The length of the CDR3 is 15 residues. CDR3 sequence: CASSIGQGTSYEQYF. CDR3 nucleotide sequence: TGTGCCAGCAGTATCGGACAGGGGACCTCCTACGAGCAGTACTTC.

In this sample, this clonotype turned up a few times. The chain couples TRBV7-2 to TRBJ1-2; D not certain. V shed 5 bases and J shed 4 bases, with 20 bases lying between them. The CDR3 contains 16 residues. Germline V gene sequence: CDR1 SGHTA, CDR2 FQGNSA. CDR3 nucleotide sequence: TGTGCCAGCAGCCCCGACGTGGGAGGACTTTCCTATGGCTACACCTTC. Amino acid sequence: CASSPDVGGLSYGYTF.

The V gene is TRBV20-1, the J gene TRBJ2-3, with 9 positions matching TRBD2. Looked up from germline, CDR1 is DFQATT and CDR2 is SNEGSKA (reference sequence). The length of the CDR3 is 15 residues. After removal of 2 bases from V and 2 bases from J, the junction contained 5 bases not matched to a gene. CDR3: CSARRASGVTDTQYF. In DNA form, the CDR3 reads TGCAGTGCTAGACGGGCTAGCGGGGTCACAGATACGCAGTATTTT.

In its sample, this clonotype was seen a few times. The chain employs TRBV10-3 and TRBJ2-5, with TRBD2 matching over 9 bases. Germline trimming cut 6 bases from V and 2 bases from J; bases unmatched to any gene: 10. This CDR3 has 16 residues. Germline lookup yields CDR1 ENHRY and CDR2 SYGVKD. Here the CDR3 reads CAISPAGGFQQETQYF. The DNA for the CDR3 is TGTGCCATCAGCCCAGCGGGGGGTTTTCAACAAGAGACCCAGTACTTC.

This clonotype was detected a few times. V and J are TRBV5-1 and TRBJ2-7; TRBD2 matches at 12 bases. Germline assignment: CDR1 SGHRS and CDR2 YFSETQ. The CDR3 sequence is 16 residues long. Trimming cost V 1 base and J 7 bases; bases outside gene matches: 9. The CDR3 loop is CASSLSGTSGLNEQYF. The CDR3 bases are TGCGCCAGCAGCTTGTCTGGGACTAGCGGGCTCAATGAGCAGTACTTC.

The chain combines TRBV7-2 with TRBJ2-7; D remains unclear. The DNA end lines up better with TRBJ2-5; the J call may be wrong. The CDR3 is made up of 16 amino acids. Germline lookup yields CDR1 SGHTA and CDR2 FQGNSA. CDR3 nucleotides: TGTGCCAGCAGCTTAGGTTACAGCCTTTCAGGAGAGACCCAGTACTTC. Translation: CASSLGYSLSGETQYF.

J is TRBJ2-1 and V is TRBV12-5; D is unclear. CDR1 and CDR2 (germline): LGHNT, FRNRAP. Trimming took 7 bases from V and 7 from J, leaving 14 bases between them. CDR3 length: 13 residues. The CDR3 loop reads CASAPPGTNEQFF. CDR3 coding DNA: TGTGCTAGTGCCCCTCCGGGCACGAATGAGCAGTTCTTC. The full variable domain, rest sourced from reference TRBV12-5 and TRBJ2-1, is DARVTQTPRHKVTEMGQEVTMRCQPILGHNTVFWYRQTMMQGLELLAYFRNRAPLDDSGMPKDRFSAEMPDATLATLKIQPSEPRDSAVYFCASAPPGTNEQFFGPGTRLTVL.

The rearrangement uses TRBV5-1 and TRBJ2-1; TRBD2 matches at 7 bases. Germline V gene sequence: CDR1 SGHRS, CDR2 YFSETQ. The CDR3 has 16 amino acids. V was clipped by 0 bases and J by 5 bases; unmatched bases: 8. The CDR3 DNA reads TGCGCCAGCAGCTTGGCCAGCCAGCGGGGAGACAATGAGCAGTTCTTC. Translated: CASSLASQRGDNEQFF.

This clonotype was seen at least ten times. The gene calls are TRBV5-1 and TRBJ2-7; 9 bases are shared with TRBD1. The V segment lost 7 bases and the J segment 7 bases; nucleotides outside the gene matches: 18. The length of the CDR3 is 16 residues. Germline V gene sequence: CDR1 SGHRS, CDR2 YFSETQ. CDR3 DNA sequence: TGCGCCAGCGGGAGAGATCCCGGGACAGGGCTAGAGGAGCAGTACTTC. Encoded protein: CASGRDPGTGLEEQYF.

This clonotype occurred many times. The chain combines TRBV13 with TRBJ2-1; 10 bases agree with TRBD2. Germline V gene data show CDR1 as PRHDT and CDR2 as FYEKMQ (reference sequence). The CDR3 contains 16 residues. The ends lost 3 bases at V and 9 bases at J; junction bases unmatched: 11. In nucleotides, the CDR3 is TGTGCCAGCAGCTTGCCACGCCTAGCGGGAGATAGTGAGCAGTTCTTC. Its protein is CASSLPRLAGDSEQFF.

This chain links TRBV7-8 with TRBJ2-5; D call uncertain. Looked up from germline, CDR1 is SGHVS and CDR2 is FQNEAQ. V was clipped by 1 base and J by 2 bases, with 11 bases between them. The CDR3 covers 15 residues. The CDR3, as DNA: TGTGCCAGCAGCTTAGGACTTGGAAAACAAGAGACCCAGTACTTC. The encoded protein is CASSLGLGKQETQYF. Together with reference TRBV7-8 and TRBJ2-5, the CDR3 gives the full variable domain: GAGVSQSPRYKVAKRGQDVALRCDPISGHVSLFWYQQALGQGPEFLTYFQNEAQLDKSGLPSDRFFAERPEGSVSTLKIQRTQQEDSAVYLCASSLGLGKQETQYFGPGTRLLVL.

V gene TRBV11-1 combines with J gene TRBJ2-3; D might be TRBD2 (6 bases). Germline CDR1 SGHAT, CDR2 FQDESV (reference sequence). Trimming shortened V by 5 bases and J by 4 bases, and 16 bases separated the two germline ends. The CDR3 totals 15 residues. The CDR3 DNA reads TGTGCCAGCAGCAGACTAGTCGGACGCGCAGATACGCAGTATTTT. Amino acid sequence: CASSRLVGRADTQYF. The full variable domain, with the rest looked up from reference TRBV11-1 and TRBJ2-3, is EAEVAQSPRYKITEKSQAVAFWCDPISGHATLYWYRQILGQGPELLVQFQDESVVDDSQLPKDRFSAERLKGVDSTLKIQPAELGDSAMYLCASSRLVGRADTQYFGPGTRLTVL.

This clonotype was detected ten times or more. The V and J genes are TRBV5-1 and TRBJ2-4; either TRBD1 or TRBD2 may fit D (6 bases each). The CDR3 has 14 residues. Looked up from germline, CDR1 is SGHRS and CDR2 is YFSETQ. With 4 bases removed from V and 5 bases from J, the gap between germline ends came to 13 bases. In DNA, the CDR3 is TGCGCCAGCAGCCGACTAGGACAGCAAAACATTCAGTACTTC. It is translated as CASSRLGQQNIQYF.

This clonotype has only a few counts. CDR3 nucleotide sequence: TGCGCCAGCAGCCAAGATTACGCGACAGCAAACTATGGCTACACCTTC. Translation: CASSQDYATANYGYTF. The genes are TRBV4-3 and TRBJ1-2, with D maybe TRBD1 (5 bases). In germline, CDR1 is LGHNA, CDR2 YSLEER. The CDR3 spans 16 residues. Trimming shortened V by 0 bases and J by 2 bases, and 13 bases separated the two germline ends.

A word on this clonotype: A much larger clone lies a single base off, so this may be a read error. The chain joins TRBV5-1 to TRBJ1-2, with D maybe TRBD1 (6 bases). The CDR3 runs to 16 residues. V was pared by 3 bases and J by 4 bases, with 19 bases between. Germline values: CDR1 SGHRS, CDR2 YFSETQ. DNA of the CDR3: TGCGCCAGCAGCTCGGGTTCAGGGGACTCCGTCTATGGCTACACCTTC. It codes for CASSSGSGDSVYGYTF. Looking up the rest from reference TRBV5-1 and TRBJ1-2 gives the full variable domain: KAGVTQTPRYLIKTRGQQVTLSCSPISGHRSVSWYQQTPGQGLQFLFEYFSETQRNKGNFPGRFSGRQFSNSRSEMNVSTLELGDSALYLCASSSGSGDSVYGYTFGSGTRLTVV.

For this clonotype: A much larger clone lies a single base off, so this may be a read error. The chain links TRBV10-3 to TRBJ2-5; weak D call: TRBD1 (6 bases). V lost 4 bases, J lost 11 bases, and 17 bases lay in between. The CDR3 is made up of 13 amino acids. Germline V gives CDR1 ENHRY, CDR2 SYGVKD. In DNA, the CDR3 is TGTGCCATCAGTGCTACAGGGTCGGATGAGCAGTACTTC. It encodes CAISATGSDEQYF.

The rearrangement uses TRBV27 and TRBJ2-3; D is possibly TRBD2 (6 bases). V lost 3 bases, J lost 2 bases, and 15 bases lay in between. CDR1 is MNHEY and CDR2 is SMNVEV in the germline V gene (reference sequence). The length of the CDR3 is 16 residues. The CDR3 here is CASSFRRGYYTDTQYF. The CDR3, as DNA: TGTGCCAGCAGTTTCCGGCGGGGCTACTACACAGATACGCAGTATTTT.